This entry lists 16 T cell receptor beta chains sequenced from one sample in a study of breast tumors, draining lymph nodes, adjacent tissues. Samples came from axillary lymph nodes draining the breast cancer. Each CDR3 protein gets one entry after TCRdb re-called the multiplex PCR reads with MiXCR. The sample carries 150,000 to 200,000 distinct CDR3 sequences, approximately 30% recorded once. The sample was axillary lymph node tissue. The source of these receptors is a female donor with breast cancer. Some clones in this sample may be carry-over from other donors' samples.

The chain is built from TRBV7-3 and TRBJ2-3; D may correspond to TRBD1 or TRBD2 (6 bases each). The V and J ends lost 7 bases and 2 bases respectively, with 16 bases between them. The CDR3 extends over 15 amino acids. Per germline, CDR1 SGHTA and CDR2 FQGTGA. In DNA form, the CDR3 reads TGTGCCAGCACCACCAGTAGGGGGGTCACAGATACGCAGTATTTT. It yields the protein CASTTSRGVTDTQYF.

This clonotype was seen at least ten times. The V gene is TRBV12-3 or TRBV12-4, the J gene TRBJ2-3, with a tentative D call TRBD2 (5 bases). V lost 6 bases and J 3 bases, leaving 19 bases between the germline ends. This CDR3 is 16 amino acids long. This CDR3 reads CASSPAASGETDTQYF. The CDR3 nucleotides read TGTGCCAGCAGCCCTGCGGCAAGCGGAGAAACAGATACGCAGTATTTT.

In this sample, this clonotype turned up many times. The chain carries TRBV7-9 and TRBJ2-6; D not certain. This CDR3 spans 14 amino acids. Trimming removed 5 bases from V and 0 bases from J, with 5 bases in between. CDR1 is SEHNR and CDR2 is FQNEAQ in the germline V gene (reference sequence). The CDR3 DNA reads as TGTGCCAGCAGCCGCTTCTCTGGGGCCAACGTCCTGACTTTC. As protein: CASSRFSGANVLTF.

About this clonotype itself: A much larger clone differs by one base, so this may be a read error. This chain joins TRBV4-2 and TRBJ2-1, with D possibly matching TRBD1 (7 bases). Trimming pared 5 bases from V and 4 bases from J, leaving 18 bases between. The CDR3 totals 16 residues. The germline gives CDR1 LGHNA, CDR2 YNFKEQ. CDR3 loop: CASSLGGGNPYNEQFF. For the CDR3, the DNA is TGTGCCAGCAGCTTAGGGGGCGGGAACCCGTACAATGAGCAGTTCTTC.

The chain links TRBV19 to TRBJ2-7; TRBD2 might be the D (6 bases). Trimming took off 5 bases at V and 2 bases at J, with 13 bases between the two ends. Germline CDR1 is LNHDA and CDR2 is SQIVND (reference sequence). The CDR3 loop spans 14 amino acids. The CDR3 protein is CASSFTRETYEQYF. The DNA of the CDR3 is TGTGCCAGTAGTTTCACCCGGGAGACCTACGAGCAGTACTTC.

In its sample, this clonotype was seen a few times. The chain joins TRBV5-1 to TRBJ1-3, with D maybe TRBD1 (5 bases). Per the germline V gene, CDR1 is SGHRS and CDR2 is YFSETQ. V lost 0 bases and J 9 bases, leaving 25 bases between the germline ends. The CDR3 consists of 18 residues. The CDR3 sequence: CASSLGAGAGTLRSTIYF. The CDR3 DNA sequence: TGCGCCAGCAGCTTGGGGGCCGGGGCAGGGACCCTCCGTTCCACCATATATTTT.

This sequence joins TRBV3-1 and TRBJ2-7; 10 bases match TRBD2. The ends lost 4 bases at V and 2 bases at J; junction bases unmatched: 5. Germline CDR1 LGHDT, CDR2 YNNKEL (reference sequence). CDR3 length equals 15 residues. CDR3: CASSRASGGTYEQYF. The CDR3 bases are TGTGCCAGCAGCCGAGCTAGCGGGGGCACCTACGAGCAGTACTTC.

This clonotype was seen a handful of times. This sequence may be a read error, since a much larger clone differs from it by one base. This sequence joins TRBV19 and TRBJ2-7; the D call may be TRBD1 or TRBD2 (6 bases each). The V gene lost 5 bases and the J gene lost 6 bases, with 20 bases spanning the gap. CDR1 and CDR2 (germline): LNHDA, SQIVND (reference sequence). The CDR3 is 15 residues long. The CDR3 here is CASSAGGGGYCEQYF. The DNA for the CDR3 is TGTGCCAGTAGTGCCGGCGGAGGGGGGTACTGCGAGCAGTACTTC.

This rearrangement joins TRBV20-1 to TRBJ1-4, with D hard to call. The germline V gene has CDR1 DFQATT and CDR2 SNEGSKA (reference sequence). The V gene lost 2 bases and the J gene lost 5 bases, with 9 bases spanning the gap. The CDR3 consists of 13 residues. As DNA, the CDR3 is TGCAGTGCTAGACAGCGCCCGAATGAAAAACTGTTTTTT. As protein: CSARQRPNEKLFF.

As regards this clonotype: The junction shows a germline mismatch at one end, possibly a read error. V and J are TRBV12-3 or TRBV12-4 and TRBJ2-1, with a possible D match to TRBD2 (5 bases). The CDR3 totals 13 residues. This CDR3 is CAGSPKGAGGQFF. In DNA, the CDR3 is TGTGCCGGCAGTCCTAAGGGCGCCGGAGGGCAGTTCTTC.

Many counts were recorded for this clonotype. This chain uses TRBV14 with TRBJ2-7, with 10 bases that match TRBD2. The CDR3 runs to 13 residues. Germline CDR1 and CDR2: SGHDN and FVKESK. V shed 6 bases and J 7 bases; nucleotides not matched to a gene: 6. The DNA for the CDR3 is TGTGCCAGCAGGAGCGGGGGGGCAAAAGAGCAGTACTTC. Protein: CASRSGGAKEQYF.

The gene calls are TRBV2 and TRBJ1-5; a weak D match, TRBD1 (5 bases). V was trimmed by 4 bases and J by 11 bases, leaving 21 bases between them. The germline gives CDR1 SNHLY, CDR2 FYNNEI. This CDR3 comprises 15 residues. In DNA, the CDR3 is TGTGCCAGCAGTGGGGGCGGGAGAGCTCAAGAGACCCAGCATTTT. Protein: CASSGGGRAQETQHF.

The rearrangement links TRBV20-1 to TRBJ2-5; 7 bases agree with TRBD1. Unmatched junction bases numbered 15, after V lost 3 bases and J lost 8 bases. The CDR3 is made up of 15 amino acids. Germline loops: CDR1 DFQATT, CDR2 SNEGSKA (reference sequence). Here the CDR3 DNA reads TGCAGTGCTAGCGACCTAGGGGGCCTGCTCGGAACCCAGTACTTC. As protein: CSASDLGGLLGTQYF.

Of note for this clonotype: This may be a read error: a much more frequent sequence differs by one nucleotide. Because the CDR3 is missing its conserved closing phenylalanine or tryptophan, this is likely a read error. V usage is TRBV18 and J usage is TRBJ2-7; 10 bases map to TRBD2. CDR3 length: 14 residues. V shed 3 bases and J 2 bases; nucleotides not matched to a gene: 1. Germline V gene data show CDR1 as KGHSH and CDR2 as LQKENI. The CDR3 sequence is CASSPSGRAYEQYL. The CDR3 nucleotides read TGTGCCAGCTCACCCAGCGGGAGGGCCTACGAGCAGTACCTC.

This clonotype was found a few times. The CDR3 coding sequence is TGTGCCAGCAGCGTAAGGAAGAACACTGAAGCTTTCTTT. This translates into CASSVRKNTEAFF. The chain combines TRBV9 with TRBJ1-1; no firm D call. Germline assignment: CDR1 SGDLS and CDR2 YYNGEE. There are 13 residues in the CDR3. V lost 1 base, J lost 1 base, and 5 bases lay in between.

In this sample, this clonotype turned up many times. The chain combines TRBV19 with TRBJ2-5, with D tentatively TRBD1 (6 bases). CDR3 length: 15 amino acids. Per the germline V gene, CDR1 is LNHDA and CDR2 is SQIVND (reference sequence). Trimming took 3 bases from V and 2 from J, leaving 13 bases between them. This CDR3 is CASSIGTGLQETQYF. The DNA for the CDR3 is TGTGCCAGTAGTATCGGTACAGGGCTACAAGAGACCCAGTACTTC.